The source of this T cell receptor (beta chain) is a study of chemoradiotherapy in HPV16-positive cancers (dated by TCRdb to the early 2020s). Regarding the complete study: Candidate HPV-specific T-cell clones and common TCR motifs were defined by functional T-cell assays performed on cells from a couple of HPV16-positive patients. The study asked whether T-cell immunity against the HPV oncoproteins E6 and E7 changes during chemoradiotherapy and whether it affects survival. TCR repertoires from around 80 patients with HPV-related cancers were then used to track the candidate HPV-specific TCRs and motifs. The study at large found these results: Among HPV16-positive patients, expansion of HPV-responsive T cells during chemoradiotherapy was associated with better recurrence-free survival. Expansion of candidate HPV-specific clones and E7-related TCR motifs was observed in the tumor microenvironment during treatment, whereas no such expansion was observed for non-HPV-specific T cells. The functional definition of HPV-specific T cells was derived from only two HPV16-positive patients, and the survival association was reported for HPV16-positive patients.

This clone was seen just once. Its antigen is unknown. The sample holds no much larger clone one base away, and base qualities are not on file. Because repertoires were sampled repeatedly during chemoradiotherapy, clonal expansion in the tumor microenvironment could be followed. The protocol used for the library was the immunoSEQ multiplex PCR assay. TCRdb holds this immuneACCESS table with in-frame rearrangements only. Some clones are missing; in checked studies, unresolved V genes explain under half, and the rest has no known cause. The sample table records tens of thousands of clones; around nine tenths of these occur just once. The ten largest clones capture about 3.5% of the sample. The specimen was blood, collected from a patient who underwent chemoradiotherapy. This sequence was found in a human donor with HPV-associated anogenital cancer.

The CDR3 is CSVVDGPGDRSGNTIYF. In nucleotides, the sequence is TGCAGCGTTGTAGACGGGCCAGGAGATCGCTCTGGAAACACCATATATTTT. The sequence links TRBV29-1 to TRBJ1-3; the D segment cannot be called with confidence. CDR1 SQVTM and CDR2 ANQGSEA were looked up in the germline V gene. The junction carries 19 bases between V and J, which are trimmed by 4 bases and 0 bases respectively. The CDR3 covers 17 residues, taking in both the cysteine and the phenylalanine. The sequence is cut down to CDR3 DNA, 51 bases in frame from base 1.